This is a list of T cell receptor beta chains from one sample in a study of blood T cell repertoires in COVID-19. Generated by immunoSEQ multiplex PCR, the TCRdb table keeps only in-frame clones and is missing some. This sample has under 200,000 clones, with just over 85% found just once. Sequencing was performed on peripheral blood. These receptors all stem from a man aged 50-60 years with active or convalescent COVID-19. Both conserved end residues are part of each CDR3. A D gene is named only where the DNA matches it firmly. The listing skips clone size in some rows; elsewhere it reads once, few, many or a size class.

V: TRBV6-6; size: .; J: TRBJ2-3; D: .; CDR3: CASSRQLDTQYF; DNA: TGTGCCAGCAGCCGCCAGTTAGATACGCAGTATTTT
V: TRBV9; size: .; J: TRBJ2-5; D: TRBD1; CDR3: CASSVQGQGQGETQYF; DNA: TGTGCCAGCAGCGTACAGGGACAGGGTCAGGGTGAGACCCAGTACTTC
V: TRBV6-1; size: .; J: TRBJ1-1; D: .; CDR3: CASSEARGEAFF; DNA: TGTGCCAGCAGTGAAGCTAGGGGTGAAGCTTTCTTT
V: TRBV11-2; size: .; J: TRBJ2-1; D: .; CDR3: CASSVEGGPYNEQFF; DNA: TGTGCCAGCAGCGTCGAGGGCGGCCCCTACAATGAGCAGTTCTTC
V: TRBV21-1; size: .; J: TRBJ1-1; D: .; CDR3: CASSKPGGAFF; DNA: TGTGCCAGCAGCAAGCCAGGGGGTGCTTTCTTT
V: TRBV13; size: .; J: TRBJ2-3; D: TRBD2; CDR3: CASSPRTSGTDTQYF; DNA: TGTGCCAGCAGCCCAAGGACTAGCGGCACAGATACGCAGTATTTT
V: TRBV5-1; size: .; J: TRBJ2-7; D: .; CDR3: CASSLVGREQYF; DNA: TGCGCCAGCAGCTTGGTGGGGCGCGAGCAGTACTTC
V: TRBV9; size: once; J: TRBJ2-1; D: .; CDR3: CASSVRGGIAFF; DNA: TGTGCCAGCAGCGTACGTGGCGGGATTGCGTTCTTC
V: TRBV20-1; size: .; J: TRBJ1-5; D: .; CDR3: CSARGQRQHF; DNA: TGCAGTGCTAGAGGACAGCGCCAGCATTTT
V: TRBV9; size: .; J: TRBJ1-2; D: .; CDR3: CASSVGSGNYGYTF; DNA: TGTGCCAGCAGCGTAGGATCAGGGAACTATGGCTACACCTTC
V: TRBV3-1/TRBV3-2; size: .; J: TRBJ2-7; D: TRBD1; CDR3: CASSQGDRFSYEQYF; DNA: TGTGCCAGCAGCCAAGGGGACAGGTTCTCCTACGAGCAGTACTTC
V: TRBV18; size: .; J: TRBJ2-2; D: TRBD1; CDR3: CATTPGQGPGELFF; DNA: TGTGCGACCACACCGGGACAGGGGCCCGGGGAGCTGTTTTTT
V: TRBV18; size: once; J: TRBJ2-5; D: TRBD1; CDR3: CASSPGRQGLETQYF; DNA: TGTGCCAGCTCACCGGGGAGACAGGGGTTAGAGACCCAGTACTTC
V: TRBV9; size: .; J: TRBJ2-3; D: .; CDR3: CASSVDPDSADTQYF; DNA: TGTGCCAGCAGCGTAGATCCCGATAGCGCGGATACGCAGTATTTT
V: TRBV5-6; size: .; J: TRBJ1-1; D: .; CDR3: CASSVRGSNTEAFF; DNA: TGTGCCAGCAGCGTGAGGGGGTCGAACACTGAAGCTTTCTTT
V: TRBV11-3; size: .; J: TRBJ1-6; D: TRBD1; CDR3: CASSFEQGTSGSPLHF; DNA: TGTGCCAGCAGCTTCGAACAGGGGACCTCAGGATCACCCCTCCACTTT
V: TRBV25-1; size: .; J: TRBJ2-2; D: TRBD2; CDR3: CASSEFLSSGITGELFF; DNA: TGTGCCAGCAGTGAATTTCTTTCCAGCGGGATAACCGGGGAGCTGTTTTTT
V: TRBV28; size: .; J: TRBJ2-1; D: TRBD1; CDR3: CASNTGAGYNEQFF; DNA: TGTGCCAGCAACACAGGGGCAGGGTACAATGAGCAGTTCTTC
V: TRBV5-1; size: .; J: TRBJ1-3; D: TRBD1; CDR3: CASSLDATGRAGNTIYF; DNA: TGCGCCAGCAGCTTGGACGCGACAGGGAGAGCTGGAAACACCATATATTTT
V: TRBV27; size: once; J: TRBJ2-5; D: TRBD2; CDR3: CASSRTSGGIGETQYF; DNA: TGTGCCAGCAGTCGGACTAGCGGGGGGATCGGGGAGACCCAGTACTTC
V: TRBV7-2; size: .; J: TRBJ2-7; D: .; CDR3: CASSLERGISYEQYF; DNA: TGTGCCAGCAGCCTAGAACGGGGGATCTCCTACGAGCAGTACTTC
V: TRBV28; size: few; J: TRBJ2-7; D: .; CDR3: CASSLPRAGVGYEQYF; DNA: TGTGCCAGCAGTCTCCCGCGGGCCGGGGTTGGCTACGAGCAGTACTTC
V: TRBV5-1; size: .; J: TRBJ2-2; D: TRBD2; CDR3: CASSLDRLAGDTGELFF; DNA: TGCGCCAGCAGCTTGGACAGATTAGCGGGTGACACCGGGGAGCTGTTTTTT
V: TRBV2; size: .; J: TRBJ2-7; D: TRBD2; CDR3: CASSWTSGSYYEQYF; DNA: TGTGCCAGCAGCTGGACTAGCGGGAGCTATTACGAGCAGTACTTC
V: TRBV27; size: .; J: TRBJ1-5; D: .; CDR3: CASSLKTGSNQPQHF; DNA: TGTGCCAGCAGTTTAAAGACAGGTAGCAATCAGCCCCAGCATTTT
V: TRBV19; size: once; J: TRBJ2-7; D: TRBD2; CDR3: CASSQGLAGEYEQYF; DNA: TGTGCCAGTAGTCAGGGACTAGCGGGGGAGTACGAGCAGTACTTC
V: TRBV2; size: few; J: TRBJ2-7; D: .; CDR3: CASRYRDNKNYEQYF; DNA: TGTGCCAGCAGATACCGGGACAACAAAAACTACGAGCAGTACTTC
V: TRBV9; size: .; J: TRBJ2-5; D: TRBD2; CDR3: CASSTAGGSGETQYF; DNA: TGTGCCAGCAGCACCGCAGGCGGGAGTGGGGAGACCCAGTACTTC
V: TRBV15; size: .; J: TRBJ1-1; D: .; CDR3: CATSPLATEAFF; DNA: TGTGCCACCAGCCCTTTGGCCACTGAAGCTTTCTTT
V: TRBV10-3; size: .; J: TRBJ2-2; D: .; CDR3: CATYTDRNTGELFF; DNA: TGTGCCACCTACACGGACAGGAACACCGGGGAGCTGTTTTTT
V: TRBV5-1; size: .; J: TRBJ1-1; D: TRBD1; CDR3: CASSLGGGDTEAFF; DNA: TGCGCCAGCAGCTTGGGAGGGGGCGACACTGAAGCTTTCTTT
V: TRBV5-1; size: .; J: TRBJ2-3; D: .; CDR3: CASSFNGLGRDTQYF; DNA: TGCGCCAGCAGCTTTAACGGCCTGGGGCGAGATACGCAGTATTTT
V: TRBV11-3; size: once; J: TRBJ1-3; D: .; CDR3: CASSWRASSGNTIYF; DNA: TGTGCCAGCAGCTGGAGGGCAAGCTCTGGAAACACCATATATTTT
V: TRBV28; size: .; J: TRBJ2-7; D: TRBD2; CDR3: CASRTASGMPYEQYF; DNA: TGTGCCAGCAGGACCGCTAGCGGAATGCCCTACGAGCAGTACTTC
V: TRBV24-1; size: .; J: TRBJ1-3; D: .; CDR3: CATSNSGSHGNTIYF; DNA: TGTGCCACCAGCAACTCGGGATCTCATGGAAACACCATATATTTT
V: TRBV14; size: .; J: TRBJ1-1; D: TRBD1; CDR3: CASSVPQGADTEAFF; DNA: TGTGCCAGCAGCGTCCCACAGGGGGCCGACACTGAAGCTTTCTTT
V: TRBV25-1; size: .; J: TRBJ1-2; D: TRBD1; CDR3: CASSVAGGGNYGYTF; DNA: TGTGCCAGCAGTGTAGCAGGGGGCGGCAACTATGGCTACACCTTC
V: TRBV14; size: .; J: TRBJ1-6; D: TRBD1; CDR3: CASREIQGNYNSPLHF; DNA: TGTGCCAGCAGAGAGATACAGGGGAACTATAATTCACCCCTCCACTTT
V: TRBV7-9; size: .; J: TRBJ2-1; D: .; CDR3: CASSPGERRHEQFF; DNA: TGTGCCAGCAGCCCCGGCGAAAGGCGGCATGAGCAGTTCTTC
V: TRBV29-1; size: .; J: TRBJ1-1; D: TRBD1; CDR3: CSVGQGDTEAFF; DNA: TGCAGCGTGGGACAGGGCGACACTGAAGCTTTCTTT
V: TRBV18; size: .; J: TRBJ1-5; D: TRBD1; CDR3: CASSVDKGANQPQHF; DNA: TGTGCCAGCTCAGTCGACAAGGGGGCGAATCAGCCCCAGCATTTT
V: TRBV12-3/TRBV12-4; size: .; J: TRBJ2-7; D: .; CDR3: CANQGGNPYEQYF; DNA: TGTGCCAACCAGGGGGGAAATCCCTACGAGCAGTACTTC
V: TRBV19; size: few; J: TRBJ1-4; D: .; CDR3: CASKTAATNEKLFF; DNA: TGTGCCAGTAAAACAGCCGCAACTAATGAAAAACTGTTTTTT
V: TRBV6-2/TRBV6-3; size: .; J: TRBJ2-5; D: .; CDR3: CASSYSQASQETQYF; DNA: TGTGCCAGCAGTTACTCGCAAGCGAGCCAAGAGACCCAGTACTTC
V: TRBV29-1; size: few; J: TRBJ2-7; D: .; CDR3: CSIKGGGEQYF; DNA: TGCAGCATAAAGGGAGGGGGCGAGCAGTACTTC
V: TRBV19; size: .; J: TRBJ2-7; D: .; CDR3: CASSIQGAPYEQYF; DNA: TGTGCCAGTAGTATCCAAGGAGCACCCTACGAGCAGTACTTC